This TCR beta chain was found in a study of molecular identifiers for immune sequencing clone quantification. The CDR3 extends over 14 amino acids. The V and J ends lost 10 bases and 5 bases, in that order; junction bases with no gene match: 8. A CD8+CD4-CCR7+CD45RA+ gate was used to sort naive CD8 T cells. Preparation methods for the bulk TCR libraries were those previously described, with listed TCR primers. In TCRdb, the PCR reads were re-called with MiXCR into one record per CDR3 protein. The data hold about 65,000 distinct CDR3 sequences, with approximately 17% observed a single time. This clonotype was found many times. The target antigen is unknown. Study-wide points: Whereas naive cells kept under 1% of molecules in clones above 20 RNA copies, such clones held over 97% in effectors. Even with some 960,000 naive cells present, spiked Jurkat TCR RNA from one cell was reportedly detectable.

This chain joins TRBV23-1 and TRBJ2-2; 9 positions agree with TRBD2. TRBV23-1 is flagged as an ORF with uncertain function. Sequenced material: naive CD8+ T cells from blood, with Jurkat cell RNA spiked in. Described subset: FACS-sorted CD8+CD4-CCR7+CD45RA+ naive T cells. This sequence originates from a human donor in good health. Some libraries in this study had Jurkat cell RNA spiked in. The CDR3 coding sequence is TGCGCCACCCCTGGAGCGGGAGGTACCGGGGAGCTGTTTTTT. Its translation is CATPGAGGTGELFF.